This TCR beta chain was captured by sequencing in a study of T cells after yellow fever vaccination. This CDR3 spans 15 amino acids. CDR1 is WSHSY and CDR2 is SAAADI in the germline V gene. Trimming removed 10 bases from V and 3 bases from J; junction bases left unmatched: 8. In TCRdb, the 5' RACE reads were re-called with MiXCR into one record per CDR3 protein. Of about 220,000 distinct CDR3 sequences detected, approximately 3% appear once; the ten largest clones hold 3.2%. In its sample, this clonotype was seen many times. This specimen consisted of CD4+ T cells sorted from PBMCs, obtained 10 days after the yellow fever booster vaccination. The gene calls are TRBV10-2 and TRBJ2-4; 11 bases are shared with TRBD2. This receptor was obtained from a man between 18 and 29 years old who received the YFV17D yellow fever vaccine. The CDR3 DNA sequence: TGCGCCATCTCGACTAGCGGGGTTGACAAAAACATTCAGTACTTC. Protein: CAISTSGVDKNIQYF.